Sequencing of this TCR beta chain was carried out in a study of cytomegalovirus exposure and HLA in healthy donors (TCRdb year 2017). For context, the study as a whole: According to a later analysis, one platform produced both the 100 to 150 validation repertoires and the 670 or so repertoires of the first cohort. Along with the roughly 670-subject first cohort, a separate validation cohort of over a hundred different subjects was used. The study aimed to test whether signatures of past pathogen exposure could be identified by cataloging public T cell receptors. To predict cytomegalovirus infection status, the study combined high-throughput TCR immunosequencing, statistical association of individual TCRs with disease status, and machine learning.

Libraries were made using the immunoSEQ multiplex PCR assay. In the original analysis: A statistical classification framework was built to diagnose cytomegalovirus status from the catalog of TCR beta chain sequences. As stored in TCRdb, this immuneACCESS dataset retains in-frame rearrangements with V and J assigned. A fraction of the clones does not appear; measured against another copy, unresolved V genes explain less than half of the discrepancy, and the remainder lacks a known reason. V and J calls and clone size come straight from that table; D and trimming were deduced from the DNA. The sample table shows about 98,000 clones, and more than 85% are seen once. The ten largest clones capture about 6% of the sample. Between the V and J ends, shortened by 5 bases and 4 bases respectively, the junction contains 17 bases. Via the germline V gene, CDR1 is SGHVS and CDR2 FQNEAQ. The CDR3 covers 15 residues, taking in both the cysteine and the phenylalanine. Only CDR3 DNA remains: 45 bases, in frame from the first base.

Donors formed part of the validation cohort, which comprised fewer than 150 subjects and was distinct from the first cohort of under 850 subjects. On the study overall, not on this receptor specifically: In vitro tests confirmed that three of the cytomegalovirus-associated TCR beta chains recognize cytomegalovirus antigens. The study listed approximately 150 TCR beta chains as associated with cytomegalovirus. All 130 or so repertoires were used to score co-occurrence in the validation cohort in a later analysis, because that analysis had no HLA typing for the cohort. According to the authors, the approach could potentially be generalized to other disease states and immunological phenotypes. A later analysis found that TCRs clustered in the first cohort also tended to co-occur in the roughly 120 validation repertoires, with 94% of cluster scores above 0. Cytomegalovirus status was reported to be diagnosed by the classifier with high specificity and sensitivity in both the original and validation cohorts. Most TCR sequences were observed very rarely across donors, whereas some public TCRs were present in many individuals.

As for this clone: The specificity of this receptor is unknown. No base quality values were provided; no much bigger clone lies one nucleotide off.

The V and J genes are TRBV7-8 and TRBJ1-2; a weak D assignment points to TRBD1 (6 bases agree). The receptor's source is a man aged 18 to 29 in good health and CMV-seropositive. Material for sequencing was PBMCs. Here the CDR3 is given as CASSTRGQFSYGYTF. The DNA sequence follows: TGTGCCAGCAGCACACGAGGACAGTTCAGCTATGGCTACACCTTC. The reference TRBV7-8 and TRBJ1-2 proteins fill in what lies around the CDR3, so the full variable domain reads GAGVSQSPRYKVAKRGQDVALRCDPISGHVSLFWYQQALGQGPEFLTYFQNEAQLDKSGLPSDRFFAERPEGSVSTLKIQRTQQEDSAVYLCASSTRGQFSYGYTFGSGTRLTVV.